The 17 T cell receptor beta chains listed next were all sequenced from one sample in a study of shared clonotypes between healthy human individuals. Profiling relied on immunoSEQ multiplex PCR, and the TCRdb table lists in-frame clones only, not all of them. Of 1.5 million to 2.5 million clones listed, less than 95% are singletons. CD45RO-negative CD8 cells positively selected for CCR7 made up the naive population, which excluded terminally differentiated effector memory CD45RA+ cells. The sequenced sample consisted of naive CD8+ T cells sorted from blood. These receptor sequences come from a man between 18 and 29 years old in good health.

The chain combines TRBV7-8 with TRBJ2-4; 9 bases match TRBD1. The CDR3 contains 18 residues. Losses at the gene ends were 5 bases for V and 6 bases for J; bases not matched to a gene: 17. CDR1 and CDR2 (germline): SGHVS, FQNEAQ. Here the CDR3 DNA reads TGTGCCAGCAGCGTTATCCTGGGACAGGGCCTAGCTCCAAACATTCAGTACTTC. It translates to CASSVILGQGLAPNIQYF. The full variable domain, rest sourced from reference TRBV7-8 and TRBJ2-4, is GAGVSQSPRYKVAKRGQDVALRCDPISGHVSLFWYQQALGQGPEFLTYFQNEAQLDKSGLPSDRFFAERPEGSVSTLKIQRTQQEDSAVYLCASSVILGQGLAPNIQYFGAGTRLSVL.

The rearrangement joins TRBV5-1 to TRBJ2-3; 9 bases match TRBD2. This CDR3 spans 16 amino acids. Germline trimming cut 0 bases from V and 7 bases from J; bases unmatched to any gene: 9. CDR1 is SGHRS, CDR2 YFSETQ, per germline. CDR3 loop: CASSLAFAGGLNTQYF. In DNA form, the CDR3 reads TGCGCCAGCAGCTTGGCCTTCGCGGGAGGGCTAAATACGCAGTATTTT.

This clone was observed once. This sequence joins TRBV27 and TRBJ1-2; tentatively, D is TRBD1 (6 bases). V was pared by 3 bases and J by 6 bases, with 17 bases between. The CDR3 has 15 residues. Germline V gene lookup returns CDR1 MNHEY and CDR2 SMNVEV (reference sequence). CDR3 sequence (DNA): TGTGCCAGCAGTTTCTGGGCAGGGGTAGTGGATGGCTACACCTTC. This translates into CASSFWAGVVDGYTF.

This clone was seen just once. The rearrangement links TRBV28 to TRBJ1-1; D not certain. Trimming removed 6 bases from V and 4 bases from J, with 9 bases in between. This CDR3 is built from 12 residues. Germline values: CDR1 MDHEN, CDR2 SYDVKM. The CDR3 sequence is CASRLGSTEAFF. The CDR3 DNA follows: TGTGCCAGCAGATTGGGTAGCACTGAAGCTTTCTTT.

The J gene is TRBJ1-2, the V gene TRBV27; a possible D gene is TRBD1 (5 bases). The CDR3 is 16 amino acids. Germline-derived CDR1 and CDR2 are MNHEY and SMNVEV (reference sequence). Trimming took off 4 bases at V and 4 bases at J, with 19 bases between the two ends. The CDR3 spells CASSSYLGGEAYGYTF. In DNA form, the CDR3 reads TGTGCCAGCAGTTCATATTTGGGAGGGGAGGCCTATGGCTACACCTTC.

This clone was observed once. A much more abundant neighbour one base away suggests this may be a read error. Within the sample, other DNA sequences also encode this same CDR3. V usage is TRBV13 and J usage is TRBJ2-3; unclear D gene. Germline CDR1 and CDR2: PRHDT and FYEKMQ (reference sequence). V lost 0 bases and J lost 3, with 1 base in between. There are 12 residues in the CDR3. The CDR3 is CASSLGTDTQYF. The CDR3 DNA reads as TGTGCCAGCAGCTTAGGAACAGATACGCAGTATTTT.

The CDR3 here is CASSLGSQEAFF. For the CDR3, the DNA is TGTGCCAGCAGCTTAGGATCCCAAGAAGCTTTCTTT. The chain uses TRBV7-9 and TRBJ1-1; no definite D call. V was clipped by 1 base and J by 8 bases, with 8 bases between them. This CDR3 comprises 12 residues. Germline V gene data show CDR1 as SEHNR and CDR2 as FQNEAQ (reference sequence).

This clone is a singleton in its sample. V usage is TRBV4-1 and J usage is TRBJ1-4; no definite D call. In germline, CDR1 is MGHRA, CDR2 YSYEKL. V was pared by 2 bases and J by 6 bases, with 16 bases between. The CDR3 length is 16 residues. The CDR3 protein is CASSQKPSLGDEKLFF. The DNA for the CDR3 is TGCGCCAGCAGCCAAAAACCGTCCCTGGGTGATGAAAAACTGTTTTTT.

The rearrangement links TRBV7-2 to TRBJ2-1; D may be TRBD1 (6 bases). There are 14 residues in the CDR3. CDR1 SGHTA and CDR2 FQGNSA come from the germline V gene. Trimming pared 1 base from V and 7 bases from J, leaving 11 bases between. CDR3 in amino acids: CASSLDTRGNEQFF. The CDR3 DNA reads TGTGCCAGCAGCTTAGATACTAGGGGGAATGAGCAGTTCTTC.

The rearrangement links TRBV7-2 to TRBJ2-7, with 13 bases fitting TRBD2. CDR1 and CDR2 (germline): SGHTA, FQGNSA. With 2 bases clipped from V and 4 bases from J, the junction kept 5 bases outside the gene matches. The CDR3 is made up of 16 amino acids. The chain's CDR3 is CASSLRLAGGVYEQYF. Here the CDR3 DNA reads TGTGCCAGCAGCTTACGACTAGCGGGAGGCGTGTACGAGCAGTACTTC.

The V gene is TRBV11-2, the J gene TRBJ2-1; the D gene could be TRBD1 or TRBD2 (5 bases each). The germline CDR1 and CDR2 sequences are SGHAT and FQNNGV. Deletions cut 5 bases from V and 4 bases from J, with 12 bases between. The CDR3 has 14 residues. The CDR3 sequence: CASSPNEGYNEQFF. The DNA for the CDR3 is TGTGCCAGCAGCCCCAACGAGGGGTACAATGAGCAGTTCTTC.

Remarks on this clone: This likely comes from a read error, as the CDR3 has no conserved phenylalanine or tryptophan at its end. This chain connects TRBV28 to TRBJ1-2; weak D call: TRBD1 (6 bases). V lost 3 bases and J 4 bases, leaving 15 bases between the germline ends. CDR1 is MDHEN and CDR2 is SYDVKM in the germline V gene. The CDR3 length is 15 residues. The CDR3 nucleotides are TGTGCCAGCAGTTTCAGGGGTAATTCCGCCTATGGCTACACCTCC. This codes for CASSFRGNSAYGYTS.

Remarks on this clone: One end of the junction does not line up with germline, which may come from a read error. The sample contains more than one DNA sequence encoding this CDR3. V gene TRBV6-5 combines with J gene TRBJ1-1; D ambiguous. CDR1 is MNHEY, CDR2 SVGAGI, per germline. CDR3 length: 16 amino acids. The CDR3 loop is CASSYSSGEGYTEAFF. Written as DNA, the CDR3 is TGTGCCAGCAGTTACTCCAGTGGGGAGGGATACACTGAAGCTTTTTTT.

A word on this clone: Other DNA sequences in the same sample also yield this CDR3. The chain recombines TRBV5-6 with TRBJ2-5; D is perhaps TRBD2 (7 bases). V shed 0 bases and J shed 5 bases, with 14 bases lying between them. This CDR3 comprises 15 residues. Germline V CDR1 and CDR2: SGHDT, YYEEEE. The CDR3 region has the DNA TGTGCCAGCAGCTTGGGATACAGGGAGGGGGAGACCCAGTACTTC. Translated: CASSLGYREGETQYF.

The rearrangement joins TRBV11-3 to TRBJ1-6; D possibly corresponds to TRBD1 (6 bases). The length of the CDR3 is 17 residues. V was cut by 6 bases and J by 7 bases, with 22 bases left in between. The V gene's germline CDR1 is SGHNT and CDR2 YENEEA. Written as DNA, the CDR3 is TGTGCCAGCAGAGACCGCCCGGGACAAGGAGAGAATTCACCCCTCCACTTT. Amino acids: CASRDRPGQGENSPLHF.

This clone was found a few times. The identical CDR3 is also encoded by other nucleotide sequences in the sample. The genes are TRBV29-1 and TRBJ1-2; 9 nucleotides agree with TRBD1. Germline trimming cut 6 bases from V and 8 bases from J; bases unmatched to any gene: 4. CDR1 SQVTM and CDR2 ANQGSEA come from the germline V gene. The CDR3 covers 11 residues. CDR3 bases: TGCAGCGTGGACAGGGGAGACGGCTACACCTTC. Translated: CSVDRGDGYTF.

The chain has TRBV6-5 and TRBJ2-7; D is ambiguous. CDR3 size: 15 residues. Deletions cut 0 bases from V and 3 bases from J, with 12 bases between. Per germline, CDR1 MNHEY and CDR2 SVGAGI. The CDR3 protein is CASSYSTPVVYEQYF. CDR3 sequence (DNA): TGTGCCAGCAGTTACTCCACGCCGGTTGTCTACGAGCAGTACTTC.